The sequence of this TCR beta chain was determined in a study of beta chain features in type 1 diabetes. V gave up 3 bases and J gave up 3 bases, with 15 bases separating them. The CDR3 runs 15 residues. Germline assignment: CDR1 LNHDA and CDR2 SQIVND (reference sequence). General study points: Moderately but significantly shorter TCRB CDR3s were found in Type 1 diabetes patients in all four CD4+ subsets.

Points on this clone: Antigen unknown.

The investigators reverse transcribed all of the isolated RNA, so they sequenced expressed TCRB transcripts. Clones were read by immunoSEQ multiplex PCR, and TCRdb kept only the in-frame ones, dropping some. The data show approximately 270,000 clones, 13% to 15% seen once. Specimen: naive CD4+ T cells from blood. The chain joins TRBV19 to TRBJ2-7, with D perhaps TRBD2 (5 bases). The origin of this receptor is a man aged 25-40 years with type 1 diabetes. This CDR3 is CASSISAVRRYEQYF. The CDR3 DNA sequence: TGTGCCAGTAGTATCTCAGCGGTCAGGCGCTACGAGCAGTACTTC.